A single sample is the source of the 7 T cell receptor beta chains below, sequenced in a study of vaccination and CD4 T cells after COVID-19. Sequencing of DNA taken from cultured CD4+ T cells relied on the Oncomine TCR Beta short-read assay. Via MiXCR, TCRdb re-called the PCR reads, giving one row per CDR3 protein. The sample lists some 20,000 distinct CDR3 sequences, about 61% seen once, with 6% to 8% in the top ten. No antigen is known for these receptors. Treatment meaning: roughly 10-day PBMC culture with coronavirus spike peptide pools or control peptides (ViraFEST assay). Sequencing input: CD4+ T cells from blood, cultured in vitro. The receptors stem from a human donor who had recovered from COVID-19.

This clonotype was picked up a small number of times. The CDR3 spells CASSLQTRGYTGELFF. DNA of the CDR3: TGTGCCAGCAGCTTACAAACCAGGGGGTACACCGGGGAGCTGTTTTTT. The chain links TRBV7-2 to TRBJ2-2; TRBD1 matches 7 bases. CDR1 is SGHTA, CDR2 FQGNSA, per germline. The CDR3 runs 16 residues. The V and J ends lost 2 bases and 3 bases, in that order; junction bases with no gene match: 6.

This chain connects TRBV28 to TRBJ1-5; a weak D match, TRBD1 (6 bases). The ends were cut back, 3 bases at V and 0 bases at J, with 18 bases in the middle. Germline-derived CDR1 and CDR2 are MDHEN and SYDVKM. This CDR3 comprises 18 residues. As DNA, the CDR3 is TGTGCCAGCAGTTTTGCACGAGTGGACAGAATTAGCAATCAGCCCCAGCATTTT. This gives the protein CASSFARVDRISNQPQHF. Full variable domain (remainder filled in from reference TRBV28 and TRBJ1-5): DVKVTQSSRYLVKRTGEKVFLECVQDMDHENMFWYRQDPGLGLRLIYFSYDVKMKEKGDIPEGYSVSREKKERFSLILESASTNQTSMYLCASSFARVDRISNQPQHFGDGTRLSIL.

The chain couples TRBV20-1 to TRBJ1-1; D is perhaps TRBD1 (5 bases). CDR1 is DFQATT and CDR2 is SNEGSKA in the germline V gene (reference sequence). V was trimmed by 0 bases and J by 6 bases, leaving 8 bases between them. The CDR3 sequence is 12 residues long. CDR3 sequence: CSARDRGSEAFF. Written as DNA, the CDR3 is TGCAGTGCTAGAGATCGGGGGTCTGAAGCTTTCTTT.

The rearrangement joins TRBV6-1 to TRBJ1-1, with 7 bases identical to TRBD1. Germline CDR1 and CDR2: MNHNS and SASEGT. The CDR3 is 15 amino acids. The J segment lost 6 bases and the V segment lost 6 bases, leaving 13 bases of the junction unmatched. The CDR3 protein is CASRTSTGAAAEAFF. CDR3 nucleotide sequence: TGTGCCAGCAGGACCAGCACAGGGGCGGCGGCTGAAGCTTTCTTT.

V and J are TRBV6-1 and TRBJ2-3, with D perhaps matching TRBD1 or TRBD2 (5 bases each). The germline CDR1 and CDR2 sequences are MNHNS and SASEGT. The CDR3 totals 14 residues. The V gene lost 5 bases and the J gene lost 2 bases, with 11 bases spanning the gap. This chain's CDR3 is CASSPGTNTDTQYF. In DNA form, the CDR3 reads TGTGCCAGCAGTCCCGGGACCAACACAGATACGCAGTATTTT.

This sequence joins TRBV6-1 and TRBJ1-5; no clear D. V was pared by 2 bases and J by 7 bases, with 9 bases between. Per germline, CDR1 MNHNS and CDR2 SASEGT. This CDR3 spans 13 amino acids. CDR3 in DNA: TGTGCCAGCAGTGAAATGGTAGGGCAGCCCCAGCATTTT. It translates to CASSEMVGQPQHF.

About this clonotype itself: Without the conserved terminal phenylalanine or tryptophan, this CDR3 likely stems from a read error. The chain has TRBV12-5 and TRBJ1-5, with 7 bases fitting TRBD1. The V gene end was trimmed by 6 bases and the J gene end by 1 base; junction bases not matched to a gene: 0. The V gene's germline CDR1 is LGHNT and CDR2 FRNRAP. The CDR3 extends over 13 amino acids. CDR3 region: CASGTGSNQPQHS. Written as DNA, the CDR3 is TGTGCTAGTGGGACAGGGAGCAATCAGCCCCAGCATTCT.